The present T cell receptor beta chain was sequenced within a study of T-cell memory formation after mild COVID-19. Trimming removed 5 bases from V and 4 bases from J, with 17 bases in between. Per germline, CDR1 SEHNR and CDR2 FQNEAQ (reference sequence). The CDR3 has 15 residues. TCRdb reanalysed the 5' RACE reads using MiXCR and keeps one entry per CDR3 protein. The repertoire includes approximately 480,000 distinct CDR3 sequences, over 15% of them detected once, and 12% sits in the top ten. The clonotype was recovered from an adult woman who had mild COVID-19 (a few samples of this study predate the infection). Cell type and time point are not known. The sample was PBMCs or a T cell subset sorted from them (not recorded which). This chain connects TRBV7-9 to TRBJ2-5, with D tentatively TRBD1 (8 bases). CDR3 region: CASSRGQGGGETQYF. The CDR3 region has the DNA TGTGCCAGCAGCCGCGGACAGGGCGGGGGAGAGACCCAGTACTTC.